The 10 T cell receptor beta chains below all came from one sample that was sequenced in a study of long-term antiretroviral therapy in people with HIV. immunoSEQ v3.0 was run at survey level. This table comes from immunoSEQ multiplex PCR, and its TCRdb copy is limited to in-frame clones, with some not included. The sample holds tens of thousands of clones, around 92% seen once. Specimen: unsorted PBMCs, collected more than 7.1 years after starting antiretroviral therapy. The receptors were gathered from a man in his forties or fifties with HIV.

The CDR3 region has the DNA TGCAGAGCCTCGGAGAACACTGAAGCTTTCTTT. Amino acids: CRASENTEAFF. The V and J genes are TRBV20-1 and TRBJ1-1; D not resolved. CDR3 size: 11 residues. Germline V gene lookup returns CDR1 DFQATT and CDR2 SNEGSKA (reference sequence).

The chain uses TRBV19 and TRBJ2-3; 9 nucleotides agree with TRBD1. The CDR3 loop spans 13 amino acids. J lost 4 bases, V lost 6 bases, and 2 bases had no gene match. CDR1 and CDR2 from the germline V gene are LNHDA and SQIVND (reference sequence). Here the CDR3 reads CASRDRGSDTQYF. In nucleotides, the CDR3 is TGTGCCAGTAGGGACAGGGGTTCAGATACGCAGTATTTT.

CDR3 region: CASSLGNAKLFF. CDR3 sequence (DNA): TGTGCCAGCAGTTTAGGGAATGCGAAACTGTTTTTT. V is TRBV28 and J is TRBJ1-4; D unclear. The length of the CDR3 is 12 residues. Germline V gene sequence: CDR1 MDHEN, CDR2 SYDVKM. Trimming left V 2 bases short and J 11 bases short, with 9 bases between.

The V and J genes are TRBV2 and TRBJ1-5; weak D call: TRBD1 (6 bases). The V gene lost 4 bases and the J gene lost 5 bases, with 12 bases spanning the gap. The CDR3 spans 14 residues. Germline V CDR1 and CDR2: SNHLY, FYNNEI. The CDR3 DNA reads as TGTGCCAGCAGTGGGACCAACAGGGATCAGCCCCAGCATTTT. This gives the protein CASSGTNRDQPQHF.

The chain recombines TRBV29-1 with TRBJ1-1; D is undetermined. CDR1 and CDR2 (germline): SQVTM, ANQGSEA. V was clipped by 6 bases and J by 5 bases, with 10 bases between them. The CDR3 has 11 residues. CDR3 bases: TGCAGCGTGGGCGGTGGGACTGAAGCTTTCTTT. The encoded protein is CSVGGGTEAFF.

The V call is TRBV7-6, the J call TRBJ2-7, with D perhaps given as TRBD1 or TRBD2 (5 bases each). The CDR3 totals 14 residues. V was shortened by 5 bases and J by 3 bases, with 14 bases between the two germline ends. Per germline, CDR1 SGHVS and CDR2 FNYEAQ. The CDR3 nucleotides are TGTGCCAGCAGCCAAGGGACCTGGGGCTACGAGCAGTACTTC. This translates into CASSQGTWGYEQYF.

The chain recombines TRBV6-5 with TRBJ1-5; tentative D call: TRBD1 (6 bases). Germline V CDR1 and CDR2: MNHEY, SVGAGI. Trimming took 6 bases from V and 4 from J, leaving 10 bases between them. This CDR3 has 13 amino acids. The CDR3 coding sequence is TGTGCCAGCAGGCCTACAGGGAATCAGCCCCAGCATTTT. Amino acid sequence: CASRPTGNQPQHF.

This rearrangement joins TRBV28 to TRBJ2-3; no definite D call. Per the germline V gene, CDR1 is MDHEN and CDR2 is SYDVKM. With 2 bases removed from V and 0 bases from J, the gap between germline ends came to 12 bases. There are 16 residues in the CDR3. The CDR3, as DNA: TGTGCCAGCAGTTTAGGTTTATCGGTTAGCACAGATACGCAGTATTTT. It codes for CASSLGLSVSTDTQYF.

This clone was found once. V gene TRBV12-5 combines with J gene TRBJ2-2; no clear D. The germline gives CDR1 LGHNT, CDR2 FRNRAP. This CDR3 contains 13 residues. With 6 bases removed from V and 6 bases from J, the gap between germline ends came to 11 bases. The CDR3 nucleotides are TGTGCTAGTGGCCGAGGTGGAGCCGGGGAGCTGTTTTTT. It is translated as CASGRGGAGELFF.

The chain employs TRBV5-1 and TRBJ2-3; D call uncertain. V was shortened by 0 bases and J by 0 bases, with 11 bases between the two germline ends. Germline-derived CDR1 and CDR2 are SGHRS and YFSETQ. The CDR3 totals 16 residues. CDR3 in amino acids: CASSLAPAASTDTQYF. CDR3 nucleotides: TGCGCCAGCAGCTTGGCCCCGGCCGCTAGCACAGATACGCAGTATTTT. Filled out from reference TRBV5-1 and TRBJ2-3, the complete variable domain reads KAGVTQTPRYLIKTRGQQVTLSCSPISGHRSVSWYQQTPGQGLQFLFEYFSETQRNKGNFPGRFSGRQFSNSRSEMNVSTLELGDSALYLCASSLAPAASTDTQYFGPGTRLTVL.